Listed below are T cell receptor beta chains from one sample, sequenced in a study of cytotoxic CD8 clonotypes in ibrutinib-treated CLL. TCRdb's copy holds only in-frame clones and misses some; the assay was immunoSEQ multiplex PCR. The sample lists some 170,000 clones, over 75% occurring once. Sequences were derived from PBMCs, sampled at disease progression, from a patient treated with ibrutinib. All receptors come from a human donor with chronic lymphocytic leukemia. Both conserved end residues are part of each CDR3. A D gene is named only where the DNA matches it firmly. A row's size may be missing; if present it is once, few, many or a size class.

V gene	clone size	J gene	D gene	CDR3 protein	CDR3 DNA
TRBV27	.	TRBJ1-2	.	CASSLSAGVNGYTF	TGTGCCAGCAGTTTATCTGCAGGGGTTAATGGCTACACCTTC
TRBV15	.	TRBJ2-1	.	CATSSTTFNNEQFF	TGTGCCACCAGCAGTACGACCTTTAACAATGAGCAGTTCTTC
TRBV4-1	.	TRBJ2-5	TRBD2	CASSRLAGGAETQYF	TGCGCCAGCAGCCGACTAGCGGGAGGTGCTGAGACCCAGTACTTC
TRBV12-5	.	TRBJ2-7	TRBD2	CASGPLAGGPYEQYF	TGTGCTAGTGGTCCCTTAGCGGGAGGGCCGTACGAGCAGTACTTC
TRBV6-6	.	TRBJ1-1	.	CASSYWDRGTEAFF	TGTGCCAGCAGTTATTGGGATCGGGGCACTGAAGCTTTCTTT
TRBV7-9	.	TRBJ2-6	.	CATSGANVLTF	TGTGCCACCTCTGGGGCCAACGTCCTGACTTTC
TRBV11-3	.	TRBJ2-1	.	CASSRDVGSYNEQFF	TGTGCCAGCAGCCGGGACGTGGGCTCCTACAATGAGCAGTTCTTC
TRBV6-6	.	TRBJ2-1	TRBD2	CASSYRAGEDNEQFF	TGTGCCAGCAGTTACCGAGCGGGAGAGGACAATGAGCAGTTCTTC
TRBV7-2	.	TRBJ2-7	TRBD1	CASSLFTGEQYEQYF	TGTGCCAGCAGCCTTTTCACAGGGGAGCAATACGAGCAGTACTTC
TRBV10-3	.	TRBJ2-3	.	CAISGVGSRTDTQYF	TGTGCCATCAGTGGTGTCGGGAGTAGGACAGATACGCAGTATTTT
TRBV7-2	.	TRBJ2-2	.	CASSLAPGLQTGELFF	TGTGCCAGCAGCTTAGCGCCGGGACTGCAAACCGGGGAGCTGTTTTTT
TRBV27	.	TRBJ1-3	.	CASSLHRSGNTIYF	TGTGCCAGCAGTTTACACCGATCTGGAAACACCATATATTTT
TRBV27	.	TRBJ1-1	TRBD1	CASSSRGMNTEAFF	TGTGCCAGCAGTAGCAGGGGGATGAACACTGAAGCTTTCTTT
TRBV9	.	TRBJ2-7	TRBD1	CASSRFGPGGYEQYF	TGTGCCAGCAGCCGGTTCGGCCCAGGGGGATACGAGCAGTACTTC
TRBV7-8	.	TRBJ2-1	.	CASSPRFFDGLLPSNEQFF	TGTGCCAGCAGCCCCCGATTTTTTGACGGACTTCTTCCTAGCAATGAGCAGTTCTTC
TRBV6-6	few	TRBJ2-5	TRBD1	CASSHIRDRGQETQYF	TGTGCCAGCAGTCACATCCGGGACAGGGGCCAAGAGACCCAGTACTTC
TRBV30	once	TRBJ1-1	.	CAWSAGSHRAGNTEAFF	TGTGCCTGGAGCGCGGGGTCTCACAGGGCGGGGAACACTGAAGCTTTCTTT
TRBV5-6	.	TRBJ2-7	.	CASSLEGPSGEQYF	TGTGCCAGCAGCTTGGAGGGGCCGTCGGGCGAGCAGTACTTC
TRBV28	once	TRBJ2-5	TRBD2	CASKGTSGLETQYF	TGTGCCAGCAAAGGGACTAGCGGTTTGGAGACCCAGTACTTC
TRBV27	.	TRBJ2-7	.	CASSQSGDRFTYEQYF	TGTGCCAGCAGTCAATCAGGGGATCGATTTACCTACGAGCAGTACTTC
TRBV19	few	TRBJ1-2	.	CASSPLGDYGYTF	TGTGCCAGTAGTCCCCTCGGGGACTATGGCTACACCTTC
TRBV18	.	TRBJ2-7	.	CASSPDYEQYF	TGTGCCAGCTCACCAGACTACGAGCAGTACTTC
TRBV27	.	TRBJ2-7	TRBD2	CASSWTRRTSGDPGPSEQYF	TGTGCCAGCAGTTGGACAAGGAGGACTAGCGGGGACCCAGGCCCTAGCGAGCAGTACTTC
TRBV6-4	.	TRBJ2-2	.	CASSDRPGTGELFF	TGTGCCAGCAGTGACAGGCCGGGCACCGGGGAGCTGTTTTTT
TRBV10-3	many	TRBJ2-7	TRBD1	CATIPGQGSYEQYF	TGTGCCACCATTCCGGGACAGGGGTCCTACGAGCAGTACTTC
TRBV5-1	.	TRBJ2-3	TRBD2	CASSLVLAGSSNTQYF	TGCGCCAGCAGCTTGGTTTTAGCGGGATCATCAAATACGCAGTATTTT
TRBV11-3	.	TRBJ2-4	.	CASSLQPLAGNIQYF	TGTGCCAGCAGCTTACAACCCCTAGCCGGAAACATTCAGTACTTC